This TCR beta chain was sequenced for a study of blood T cells in healthy people across ages. Whole-study results and caveats: Both higher diversity and more naive CD4+ cells marked long-lived donors when set against aged donors. Expanded clonotype changes were possibly confounded by unknown donor CMV status.

Primed by a sample-barcoded 5' primer and a J-beta primer mix, a second PCR proceeded for 7 to 11 cycles. Sequencing recovered at least 3 million CDR3-containing paired-end reads from each sample. TCRdb reprocessed the 5' RACE reads with MiXCR, giving one entry per CDR3 protein. The table has 850,000 to 1,100,000 distinct CDR3 sequences, less than 45% seen once. The extraction recovered at least 5.5 micrograms of total RNA per sample. The CDR3 has 15 amino acids. The germline V and J ends were trimmed by 4 bases and 1 base, with 14 bases remaining between them. From germline, CDR1 is SGHRS and CDR2 YFSETQ. This clonotype came up a few times. The antigen is not known.

This chain joins TRBV5-1 and TRBJ1-1; D is perhaps TRBD1 (5 bases). The receptor was derived from a man aged 18 to 30 in good health. What was sequenced was blood. The DNA of the CDR3 is TGCGCCAGCAGCCCCTCGGAGGGGAGGAACACTGAAGCTTTCTTT. Its protein is CASSPSEGRNTEAFF.